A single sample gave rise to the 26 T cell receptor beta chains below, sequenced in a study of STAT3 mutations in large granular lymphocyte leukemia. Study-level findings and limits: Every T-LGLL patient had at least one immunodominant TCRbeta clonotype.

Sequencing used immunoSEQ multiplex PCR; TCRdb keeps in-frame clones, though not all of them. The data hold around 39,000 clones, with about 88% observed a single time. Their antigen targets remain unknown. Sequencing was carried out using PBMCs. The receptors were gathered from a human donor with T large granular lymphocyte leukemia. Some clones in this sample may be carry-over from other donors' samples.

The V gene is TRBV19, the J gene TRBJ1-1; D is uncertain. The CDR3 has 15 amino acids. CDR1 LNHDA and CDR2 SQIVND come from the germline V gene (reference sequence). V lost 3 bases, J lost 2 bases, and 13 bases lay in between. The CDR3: CASSMGIGLNTEAFF. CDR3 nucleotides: TGTGCCAGTAGTATGGGTATAGGTCTCAACACTGAAGCTTTCTTT.

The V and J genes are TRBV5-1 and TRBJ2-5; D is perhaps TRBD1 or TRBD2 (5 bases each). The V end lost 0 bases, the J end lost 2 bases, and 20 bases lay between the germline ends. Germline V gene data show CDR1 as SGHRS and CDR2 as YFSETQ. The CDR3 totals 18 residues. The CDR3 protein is CASSLEVGGSLLQETQYF. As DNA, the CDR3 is TGCGCCAGCAGCTTGGAGGTTGGGGGAAGTTTGTTACAAGAGACCCAGTACTTC.

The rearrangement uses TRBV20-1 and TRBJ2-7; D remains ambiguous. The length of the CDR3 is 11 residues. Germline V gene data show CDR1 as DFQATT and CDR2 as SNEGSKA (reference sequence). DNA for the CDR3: TGCAGCTCCGGAGAAGCCTACGAGCAGTACTTC. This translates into CSSGEAYEQYF.

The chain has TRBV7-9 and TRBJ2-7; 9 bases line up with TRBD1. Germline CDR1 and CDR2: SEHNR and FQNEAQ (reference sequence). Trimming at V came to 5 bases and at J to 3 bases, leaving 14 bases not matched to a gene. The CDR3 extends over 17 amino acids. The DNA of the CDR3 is TGTGCCAGCAGCCCACCGCGCCGGACAGGGGCTTTCTACGAGCAGTACGTC. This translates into CASSPPRRTGAFYEQYV.

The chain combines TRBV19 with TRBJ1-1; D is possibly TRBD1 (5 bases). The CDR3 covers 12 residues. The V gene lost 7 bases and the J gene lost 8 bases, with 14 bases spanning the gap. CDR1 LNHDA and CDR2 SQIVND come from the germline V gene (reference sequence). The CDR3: CASISPGREAFF. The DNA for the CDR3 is TGTGCCAGTATAAGTCCGGGGCGAGAAGCTTTCTTT.

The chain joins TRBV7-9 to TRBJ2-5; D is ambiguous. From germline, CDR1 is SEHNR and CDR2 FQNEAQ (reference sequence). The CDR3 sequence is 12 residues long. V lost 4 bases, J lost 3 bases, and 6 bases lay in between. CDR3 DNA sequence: TGTGCCAGCAGCTCACGCGAAGAGACCCAGTACTTC. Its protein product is CASSSREETQYF.

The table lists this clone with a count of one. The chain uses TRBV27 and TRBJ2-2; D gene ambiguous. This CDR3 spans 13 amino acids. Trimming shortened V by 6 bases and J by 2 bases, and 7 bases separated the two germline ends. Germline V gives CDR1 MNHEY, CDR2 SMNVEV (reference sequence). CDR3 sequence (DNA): TGTGCCAGCAGGGTCCCCAACACCGGGGAGCTGTTTTTT. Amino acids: CASRVPNTGELFF.

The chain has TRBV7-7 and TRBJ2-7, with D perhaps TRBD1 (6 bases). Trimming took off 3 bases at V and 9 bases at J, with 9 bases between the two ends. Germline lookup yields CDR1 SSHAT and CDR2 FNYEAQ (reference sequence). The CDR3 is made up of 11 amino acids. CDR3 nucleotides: TGTGCCAGCAGCTTCAGGACAGTGCAGTACGTC. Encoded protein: CASSFRTVQYV.

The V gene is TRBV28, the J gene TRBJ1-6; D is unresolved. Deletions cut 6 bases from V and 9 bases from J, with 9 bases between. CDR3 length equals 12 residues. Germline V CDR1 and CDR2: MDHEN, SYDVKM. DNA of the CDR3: TGTGCCAGCAGATTTGACGGTTCACCCCTCCACTTT. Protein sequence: CASRFDGSPLHF.

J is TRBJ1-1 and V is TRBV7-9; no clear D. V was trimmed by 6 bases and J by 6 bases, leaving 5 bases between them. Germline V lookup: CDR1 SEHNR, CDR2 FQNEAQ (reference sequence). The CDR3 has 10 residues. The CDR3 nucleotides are TGTGCCAGCAGTGGAGCTGAAGCTTTCTTT. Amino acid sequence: CASSGAEAFF.

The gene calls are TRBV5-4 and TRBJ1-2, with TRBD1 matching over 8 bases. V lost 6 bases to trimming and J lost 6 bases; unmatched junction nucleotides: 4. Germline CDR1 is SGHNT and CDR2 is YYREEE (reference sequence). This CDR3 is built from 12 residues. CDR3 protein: CASNRQGNGYTF. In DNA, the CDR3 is TGTGCCAGCAATAGACAGGGGAATGGCTACACCTTC.

CDR3 sequence (DNA): TGCAGCGTTGAAGGGGTGGGGGAGACCCAGTACTTC. Residues: CSVEGVGETQYF. V is TRBV29-1 and J is TRBJ2-5, with no clear D. Between the trimmed V and J ends, which lost 1 base and 5 bases, there was a span of 8 bases. Germline V gives CDR1 SQVTM, CDR2 ANQGSEA. The CDR3 loop spans 12 amino acids.

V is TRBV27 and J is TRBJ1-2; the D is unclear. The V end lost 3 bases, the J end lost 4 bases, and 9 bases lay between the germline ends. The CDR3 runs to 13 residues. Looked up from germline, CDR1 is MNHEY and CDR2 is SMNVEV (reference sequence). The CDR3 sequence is CASSFGPAYGYTF. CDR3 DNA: TGTGCCAGCAGTTTCGGGCCGGCCTATGGCTACACCTTC.

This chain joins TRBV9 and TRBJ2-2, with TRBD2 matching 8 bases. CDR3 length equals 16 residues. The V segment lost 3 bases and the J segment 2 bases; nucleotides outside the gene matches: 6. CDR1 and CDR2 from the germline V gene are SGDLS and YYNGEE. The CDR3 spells CASSAPGGGNTGELFF. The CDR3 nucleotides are TGTGCCAGCAGCGCCCCGGGGGGGGGAAACACCGGGGAGCTGTTTTTT.

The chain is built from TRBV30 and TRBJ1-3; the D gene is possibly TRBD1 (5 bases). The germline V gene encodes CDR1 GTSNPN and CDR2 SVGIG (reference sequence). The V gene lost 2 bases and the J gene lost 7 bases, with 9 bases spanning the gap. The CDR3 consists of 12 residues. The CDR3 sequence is CAWSLGRNTIYF. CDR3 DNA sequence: TGTGCCTGGAGTTTGGGGCGGAACACCATATATTTT.

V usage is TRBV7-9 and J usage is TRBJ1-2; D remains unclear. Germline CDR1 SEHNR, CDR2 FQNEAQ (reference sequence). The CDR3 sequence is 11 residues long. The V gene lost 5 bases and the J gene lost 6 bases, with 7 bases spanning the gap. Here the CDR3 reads CASSDQDGYTF. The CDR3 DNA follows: TGTGCCAGCAGCGACCAGGATGGCTACACCTTC.

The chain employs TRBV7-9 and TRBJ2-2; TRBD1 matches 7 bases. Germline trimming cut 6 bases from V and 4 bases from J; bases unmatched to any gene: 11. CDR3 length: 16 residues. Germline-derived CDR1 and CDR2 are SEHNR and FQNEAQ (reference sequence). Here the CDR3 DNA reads TGTGCCAGCAGGCCGCAAGGGGGCGCGTTCACCGGGGAGCTGTTTTTT. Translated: CASRPQGGAFTGELFF.

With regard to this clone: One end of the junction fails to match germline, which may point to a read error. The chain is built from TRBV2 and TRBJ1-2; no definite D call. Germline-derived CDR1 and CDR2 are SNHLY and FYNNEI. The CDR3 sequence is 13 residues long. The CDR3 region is CASKNRTASHPVF. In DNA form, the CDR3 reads TGTGCCAGCAAAAACAGAACCGCTTCCCACCCGGTCTTC.

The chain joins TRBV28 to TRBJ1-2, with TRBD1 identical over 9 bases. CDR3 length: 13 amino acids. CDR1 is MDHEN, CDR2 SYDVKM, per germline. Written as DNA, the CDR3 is TGTGCTACGCCGGACAGGGGAAGCTATGGCTACACCTTC. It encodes CATPDRGSYGYTF.

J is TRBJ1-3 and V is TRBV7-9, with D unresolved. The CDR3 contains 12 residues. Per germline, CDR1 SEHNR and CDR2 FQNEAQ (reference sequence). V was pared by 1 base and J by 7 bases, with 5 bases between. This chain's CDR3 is CASSLGVNTIYF. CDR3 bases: TGTGCCAGCAGCTTAGGCGTGAACACCATATATTTT.

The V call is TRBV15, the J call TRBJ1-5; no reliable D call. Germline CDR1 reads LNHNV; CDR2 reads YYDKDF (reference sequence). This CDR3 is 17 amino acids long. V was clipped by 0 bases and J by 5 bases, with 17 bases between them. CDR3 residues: CATSRDRREPKDQPQHF. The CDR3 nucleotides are TGTGCCACCAGCAGAGATAGGAGGGAGCCTAAGGATCAGCCCCAGCATTTT.

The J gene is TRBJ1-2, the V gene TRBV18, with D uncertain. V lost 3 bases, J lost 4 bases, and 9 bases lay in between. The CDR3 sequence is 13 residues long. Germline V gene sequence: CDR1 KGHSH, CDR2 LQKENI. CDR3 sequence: CASSPGSSYGYTF. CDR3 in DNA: TGTGCCAGCTCACCCGGGAGTAGCTATGGCTACACCTTC.

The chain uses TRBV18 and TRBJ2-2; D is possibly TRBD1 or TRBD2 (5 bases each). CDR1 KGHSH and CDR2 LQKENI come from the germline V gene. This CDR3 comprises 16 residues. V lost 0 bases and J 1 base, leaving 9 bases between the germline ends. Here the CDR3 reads CASSPPGGRNTGELFF. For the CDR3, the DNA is TGTGCCAGCTCACCACCTGGGGGACGGAACACCGGGGAGCTGTTTTTT.

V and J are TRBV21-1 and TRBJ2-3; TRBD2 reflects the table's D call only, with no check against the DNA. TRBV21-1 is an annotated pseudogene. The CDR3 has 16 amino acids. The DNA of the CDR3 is TGTGCCAGCAGCAAAGCGCGGGGGATGGAGGCAGATACGCAGTATTTT. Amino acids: CASSKARGMEADTQYF.

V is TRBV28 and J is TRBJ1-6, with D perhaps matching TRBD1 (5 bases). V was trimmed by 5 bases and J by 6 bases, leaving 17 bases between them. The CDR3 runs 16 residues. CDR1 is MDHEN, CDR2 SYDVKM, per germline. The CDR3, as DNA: TGTGCCAGCAGTCCCCAGGGTTTGTCCACTAATTCACCCCTCCACTTT. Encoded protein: CASSPQGLSTNSPLHF.

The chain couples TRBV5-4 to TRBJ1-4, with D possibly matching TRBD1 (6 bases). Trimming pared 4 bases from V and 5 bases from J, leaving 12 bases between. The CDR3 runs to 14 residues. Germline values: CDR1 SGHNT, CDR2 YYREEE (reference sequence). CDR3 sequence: CASSQSGQNEKLFF. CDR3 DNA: TGTGCCAGCAGCCAATCCGGACAGAATGAAAAACTGTTTTTT. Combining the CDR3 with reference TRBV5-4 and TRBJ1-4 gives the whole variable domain ETGVTQSPTHLIKTRGQQVTLRCSSQSGHNTVSWYQQALGQGPQFIFQYYREEENGRGNFPPRFSGLQFPNYSSELNVNALELDDSALYLCASSQSGQNEKLFFGSGTQLSVL.